This is a list of T cell receptor beta chains from one sample in a study of cytomegalovirus exposure and HLA in healthy donors. Produced via immunoSEQ multiplex PCR; TCRdb's table is partial and in-frame only. The repertoire includes 150,000 or so clones, approximately 74% of them detected once, and approximately 4.3% sits in the top ten. The specimen sequenced was PBMCs. Receptors were obtained from a man aged 18 to 30 in good health and CMV-seropositive. Each CDR3 is given with its conserved first and last residue. D genes are given only for firm matches. The size field is filled for only some rows; it gives once, few, many or a size class.

TRBV25-1	TRBD1	TRBJ1-2	-	CASSDWGQGGNYGYTF
TRBV5-1	-	TRBJ2-1	-	CASSPDNEQFF
TRBV12-2	-	TRBJ2-7	-	CASRLKRGGYSYEQYF
TRBV7-2	-	TRBJ2-2	few	CASSWGLQNTGELFF
TRBV21-1	-	TRBJ2-5	-	CASSNEGQETQYF
TRBV10-1	TRBD1	TRBJ1-5	-	CASSEGTAGRDQPQHF
TRBV7-8	-	TRBJ2-7	-	CASSQGREQYF
TRBV4-1	TRBD1	TRBJ2-7	-	CASSLGQGASYEQYF
TRBV29-1	-	TRBJ2-1	-	CSVASESSYNEQFF
TRBV6-6	-	TRBJ2-7	-	CASSSLRGYGQYF
TRBV10-3	TRBD2	TRBJ2-7	-	CAISEQLAGGSYEQYF
TRBV18	TRBD1	TRBJ1-5	-	CASSDRTGGLNQPQHF
TRBV5-1	TRBD1	TRBJ2-7	-	CASSFGQGVGYEQYF
TRBV30	TRBD1	TRBJ1-5	-	CAWSVEGASQPQHF
TRBV27	-	TRBJ1-1	few	CASSFRTSLKAFF
TRBV5-4	-	TRBJ2-6	-	CASSSDSSGANVLTF
TRBV5-4	TRBD1	TRBJ2-2	-	CASSFDRGPGELFF
TRBV27	TRBD2	TRBJ2-7	-	CASSFASGTIEQYF
TRBV4-3	-	TRBJ2-7	-	CASSQIIRYEQYF
TRBV28	-	TRBJ2-7	-	CASLGGAGFGEQYF
TRBV27	TRBD1	TRBJ2-1	-	CASSSDRDYNEQFF
TRBV27	-	TRBJ2-7	-	CASSLLGGKAYEQYF
TRBV4-1	TRBD2	TRBJ2-1	-	CASSQPATSGAPGQFF
TRBV10-3	-	TRBJ1-5	-	CAISESTGTYQPQHF
TRBV5-7	-	TRBJ2-5	few	CASSPSPIEGETQYF
TRBV6-5	TRBD2	TRBJ2-3	-	CASSYSGTTSTDTQYF
TRBV5-1	-	-	-	CASSVDFTYEQYF
TRBV29-1	TRBD1	TRBJ1-5	-	CSAGTGVNQPQHF
TRBV7-6	TRBD1	TRBJ2-1	-	CASSLRTGGIYNEQFF